The 28 T cell receptor beta chains reported below all come from one sample, sequenced in a study of blood T cell repertoires in COVID-19 (dated by TCRdb to 2020 to 2021). Libraries came from the immunoSEQ multiplex PCR assay. TCRdb's version of the immuneACCESS table is confined to in-frame rearrangements and falls short of the full clone set. An unresolved V gene accounts for under half of the shortfall where checked; the remainder is of unknown origin. The sample contains 130,000 to 150,000 clones, approximately 87% of them found a single time. About 6.5% of the sample lies in the top ten. Source material: peripheral blood. These receptors all come from a man older than 75 with acute or convalescent COVID-19.

The chain joins TRBV5-1 to TRBJ2-7, with 7 bases that match TRBD2. The junction had 3 bases not matched to a gene; V was cut back by 0 bases and J by 6 bases. Germline loops: CDR1 SGHRS, CDR2 YFSETQ. The CDR3 has 13 amino acids. In nucleotides, the CDR3 is TGCGCCAGCAGCTTGGTTCGGGGGGTCGAGCAGTACTTC. Translating gives CASSLVRGVEQYF. Looking up the rest from reference TRBV5-1 and TRBJ2-7 gives the full variable domain: KAGVTQTPRYLIKTRGQQVTLSCSPISGHRSVSWYQQTPGQGLQFLFEYFSETQRNKGNFPGRFSGRQFSNSRSEMNVSTLELGDSALYLCASSLVRGVEQYFGPGTRLTVT.

The chain combines TRBV5-1 with TRBJ2-3; 9 bases agree with TRBD2. The germline V gene encodes CDR1 SGHRS and CDR2 YFSETQ. This CDR3 spans 16 amino acids. The V segment lost 3 bases and the J segment 5 bases; nucleotides outside the gene matches: 10. The CDR3: CASSSGNSGSVDTQYF. In nucleotides, the CDR3 is TGCGCCAGCAGCTCCGGTAATAGCGGGAGTGTAGATACGCAGTATTTT.

The rearrangement joins TRBV6-2 or TRBV6-3 to TRBJ2-1, with 11 bases aligning to TRBD2. V gave up 5 bases and J gave up 6 bases; unmatched junction bases: 12. The CDR3 runs to 17 residues. Germline V gene lookup returns CDR1 MNHEY and CDR2 SVGEGT. The CDR3 DNA sequence: TGTGCCAGCAGTACCGGAGTAGCGGGGGGGAAAACCAATGAGCAGTTCTTC. Translating gives CASSTGVAGGKTNEQFF.

The chain carries TRBV7-9 and TRBJ1-1; 7 bases fit TRBD1. CDR1 and CDR2 from the germline V gene are SEHNR and FQNEAQ (reference sequence). The CDR3 totals 15 residues. V was clipped by 5 bases and J by 3 bases; unmatched bases: 9. This CDR3 is CASSPPPRGYTEAFF. The CDR3 DNA reads as TGTGCCAGCAGCCCTCCTCCCAGGGGGTACACTGAAGCTTTCTTT.

The chain joins TRBV6-5 to TRBJ2-2; D possibly corresponds to TRBD1 (5 bases). V was shortened by 4 bases and J by 3 bases, with 9 bases between the two germline ends. The CDR3 contains 14 residues. Germline CDR1 and CDR2: MNHEY and SVGAGI. The CDR3 DNA reads TGTGCCAGCAGTTCGGACATACACACCGGGGAGCTGTTTTTT. Its translation is CASSSDIHTGELFF.

The gene calls are TRBV30 and TRBJ1-1; tentative D call: TRBD1 (5 bases). The CDR3 has 11 residues. Trimming took 6 bases from V and 4 from J, leaving 9 bases between them. Per the germline V gene, CDR1 is GTSNPN and CDR2 is SVGIG (reference sequence). In DNA, the CDR3 is TGTGCCTGCTCAGGGTTCACTGAAGCTTTCTTT. This codes for CACSGFTEAFF.

This clone has a handful of counts. The rearrangement joins TRBV5-8 to TRBJ2-1, with D possibly TRBD2 on 6 matching bases. This CDR3 has 13 amino acids. Per the germline V gene, CDR1 is SGHTS and CDR2 is YDEGEE. V lost 0 bases, J lost 9 bases, and 10 bases lay in between. CDR3 DNA: TGTGCCAGCAGCTTGGACGGAGGGTCTGAGCAGTTCTTC. This gives the protein CASSLDGGSEQFF. The full variable domain, in which reference TRBV5-8 and TRBJ2-1 provide the parts outside the CDR3, is EAGVTQSPTHLIKTRGQQATLRCSPISGHTSVYWYQQALGLGLQFLLWYDEGEERNRGNFPPRFSGRQFPNYSSELNVNALELEDSALYLCASSLDGGSEQFFGPGTRLTVL.

This chain connects TRBV3-1 (or the pseudogene TRBV3-2) to TRBJ1-2; the D gene is possibly TRBD1 (5 bases). V gave up 2 bases and J gave up 4 bases, with 17 bases separating them. The CDR3 has 16 residues. Germline V CDR1 and CDR2: LGHDT, YNNKEL (reference sequence). The CDR3 loop reads CASSQRLRGAAYGYTF. For the CDR3, the DNA is TGTGCCAGCAGCCAAAGGTTGCGGGGCGCCGCCTATGGCTACACCTTC.

The chain links TRBV30 to TRBJ2-5, with a weak D call TRBD2 (5 bases). The ends were cut back, 3 bases at V and 5 bases at J, with 13 bases in the middle. This CDR3 has 13 residues. Germline CDR1 reads GTSNPN; CDR2 reads SVGIG (reference sequence). The CDR3 protein is CAWSQLVEETQYF. The CDR3 bases are TGTGCCTGGAGCCAACTAGTGGAGGAGACCCAGTACTTC.

V gene TRBV19 combines with J gene TRBJ1-6; D is undetermined. CDR1 is LNHDA, CDR2 SQIVND, per germline (reference sequence). Trimming took off 3 bases at V and 7 bases at J, with 10 bases between the two ends. The CDR3 totals 14 residues. CDR3 in DNA: TGTGCCAGTAGTATCGTGGCGGGGAATTCACCCCTCCACTTT. This encodes CASSIVAGNSPLHF.

This clone was counted only a few times. V usage is TRBV28 and J usage is TRBJ1-2; TRBD1 agrees at 7 bases. This CDR3 region has 14 residues. V was pared by 1 base and J by 4 bases, with 3 bases of the junction left unmatched. CDR1 is MDHEN and CDR2 is SYDVKM in the germline V gene. CDR3: CASSLLGQAYGYTF. DNA for the CDR3: TGTGCCAGCAGTTTATTAGGACAGGCCTATGGCTACACCTTC.

V is TRBV19 and J is TRBJ2-5; 8 nucleotides agree with TRBD2. CDR1 and CDR2 (germline): LNHDA, SQIVND (reference sequence). Trimming removed 2 bases from V and 1 base from J; junction bases left unmatched: 12. This CDR3 has 18 residues. The CDR3 reads CASSIMGGAGASQETQYF. Written as DNA, the CDR3 is TGTGCCAGTAGTATAATGGGCGGAGCGGGGGCCTCCCAAGAGACCCAGTACTTC.

The chain recombines TRBV19 with TRBJ1-4; D uncertain. CDR3 length: 16 residues. V was shortened by 6 bases and J by 0 bases, with 14 bases between the two germline ends. Germline V gene data show CDR1 as LNHDA and CDR2 as SQIVND (reference sequence). The CDR3: CASSQASRATNEKLFF. The DNA for the CDR3 is TGTGCCAGTAGCCAAGCCTCCCGGGCAACTAATGAAAAACTGTTTTTT.

The chain employs TRBV10-3 and TRBJ2-7; D possibly corresponds to TRBD2 (6 bases). CDR1 is ENHRY and CDR2 is SYGVKD in the germline V gene. The CDR3 extends over 13 amino acids. V lost 10 bases, J lost 2 bases, and 15 bases lay in between. The CDR3 loop is CATRGSETYEQYF. For the CDR3, the DNA is TGTGCCACCCGGGGGTCTGAGACCTACGAGCAGTACTTC.

This rearrangement joins TRBV5-1 to TRBJ2-5; 10 nucleotides align to TRBD1. V lost 5 bases, J lost 5 bases, and 12 bases stayed unmatched. CDR1 is SGHRS and CDR2 is YFSETQ in the germline V gene. CDR3 size: 16 residues. CDR3 sequence: CASRHTGTGDGETQYF. CDR3 bases: TGCGCCAGCAGGCACACCGGGACAGGGGACGGTGAGACCCAGTACTTC.

CDR3 bases: TGTGCCAGCAGTGAAGGGTTTGGGGCGGGGTACGAGCAGTACTTC. Its protein product is CASSEGFGAGYEQYF. The chain links TRBV6-1 to TRBJ2-7, with D possibly matching TRBD2 (6 bases). The length of the CDR3 is 15 residues. Germline V gives CDR1 MNHNS, CDR2 SASEGT. V was pared by 1 base and J by 4 bases, with 14 bases between.

This chain links TRBV5-1 with TRBJ2-1, with unresolved D. V lost 4 bases and J lost 4, with 9 bases in between. Germline V gene lookup returns CDR1 SGHRS and CDR2 YFSETQ. The CDR3 consists of 13 residues. The CDR3 region has the DNA TGCGCCAGCAGCCCTGCCCTATACAATGAGCAGTTCTTC. It codes for CASSPALYNEQFF.

This sequence joins TRBV7-2 and TRBJ2-1; 9 bases match TRBD1. From germline, CDR1 is SGHTA and CDR2 FQGNSA. There are 15 residues in the CDR3. The V and J ends lost 5 bases and 5 bases, in that order; junction bases with no gene match: 7. CDR3 coding DNA: TGTGCCAGCAGCATAAGAGGACAGGGGAACAATGAGCAGTTCTTC. This gives the protein CASSIRGQGNNEQFF.

This clone was recorded only once. The rearrangement joins TRBV24-1 to TRBJ1-4, with TRBD1 as a possible D gene (6 bases). CDR1 and CDR2 (germline): KGHDR, SFDVKD. The V gene lost 4 bases and the J gene lost 3 bases, with 14 bases spanning the gap. The CDR3 has 16 amino acids. The CDR3 is CATSDARTEPNEKLFF. The CDR3 DNA follows: TGTGCCACCAGTGACGCGAGGACAGAACCTAATGAAAAACTGTTTTTT.

This chain joins TRBV30 and TRBJ1-1; TRBD1 might be the D (5 bases). Trimming took off 1 base at V and 9 bases at J, with 12 bases between the two ends. In germline, CDR1 is GTSNPN, CDR2 SVGIG (reference sequence). The CDR3 runs 12 residues. CDR3 amino acids: CAWSAGIGKAFF. The CDR3 DNA follows: TGTGCCTGGAGTGCAGGGATTGGGAAAGCTTTCTTT.

The V call is TRBV29-1, the J call TRBJ2-5; tentative D call: TRBD1 (5 bases). V lost 8 bases and J 2 bases, leaving 18 bases between the germline ends. The germline V gene encodes CDR1 SQVTM and CDR2 ANQGSEA. This CDR3 has 14 amino acids. The CDR3 nucleotides read TGCAGCTCCACACTCCTGAACAGGCAAGAGACCCAGTACTTC. It encodes CSSTLLNRQETQYF. Full variable domain (outside the CDR3, taken from reference TRBV29-1 and TRBJ2-5): SAVISQKPSRDICQRGTSLTIQCQVDSQVTMMFWYRQQPGQSLTLIATANQGSEATYESGFVIDKFPISRPNLTFSTLTVSNMSPEDSSIYLCSSTLLNRQETQYFGPGTRLLVL.

The chain combines TRBV29-1 with TRBJ1-1; D remains unclear. Germline CDR1 SQVTM, CDR2 ANQGSEA. There are 14 residues in the CDR3. The V gene lost 0 bases and the J gene lost 1 base, with 9 bases spanning the gap. Written as DNA, the CDR3 is TGCAGCGTTGAAGAGGCAGGAGGGAACACTGAAGCTTTCTTT. Translating gives CSVEEAGGNTEAFF. Combining the CDR3 with reference TRBV29-1 and TRBJ1-1 gives the whole variable domain SAVISQKPSRDICQRGTSLTIQCQVDSQVTMMFWYRQQPGQSLTLIATANQGSEATYESGFVIDKFPISRPNLTFSTLTVSNMSPEDSSIYLCSVEEAGGNTEAFFGQGTRLTVV.

In its sample, this clone was seen once. J is TRBJ2-1 and V is TRBV24-1; 7 nucleotides line up with TRBD1. This CDR3 has 16 residues. After removal of 2 bases from V and 3 bases from J, the junction contained 6 bases not matched to a gene. Germline assignment: CDR1 KGHDR and CDR2 SFDVKD. CDR3 DNA: TGTGCCACCAGTGATTCAACAGGGGTACACTACAATGAGCAGTTCTTC. Protein: CATSDSTGVHYNEQFF.

The chain couples TRBV11-2 to TRBJ2-2, with 10 bases identical to TRBD1. Trimming cost V 5 bases and J 5 bases; bases outside gene matches: 5. The CDR3 runs 15 residues. Per germline, CDR1 SGHAT and CDR2 FQNNGV. CDR3 DNA: TGTGCCAGCAGCATGACAGGGGGCGGAACCGGGGAGCTGTTTTTT. It specifies CASSMTGGGTGELFF.

J is TRBJ2-4 and V is TRBV5-5; the D gene is possibly TRBD2 (5 bases). V lost 4 bases and J lost 3, with 20 bases in between. CDR3 length equals 17 residues. Germline V gene lookup returns CDR1 SGHKS and CDR2 YYEKEE (reference sequence). In DNA, the CDR3 is TGTGCCAGCAGCCCCCTGGGAGCGGCGGGTGACAAAAACATTCAGTACTTC. Protein product: CASSPLGAAGDKNIQYF.

The chain employs TRBV25-1 and TRBJ2-2; maybe TRBD2 (5 bases). V was trimmed by 1 base and J by 0 bases, leaving 12 bases between them. This CDR3 is 17 amino acids long. Germline CDR1 reads MGHDK; CDR2 reads SYGVNS. The CDR3 is CASSESRGRPNTGELFF. The CDR3 bases are TGTGCCAGCAGTGAATCTAGAGGGCGCCCGAACACCGGGGAGCTGTTTTTT.

The chain couples TRBV2 to TRBJ2-7; 9 bases line up with TRBD1. The germline CDR1 and CDR2 sequences are SNHLY and FYNNEI. The trim removed 2 bases at V and 6 bases at J, leaving 8 bases unmatched. The length of the CDR3 is 15 residues. The CDR3 sequence: CASSEMSGTGIEQYF. CDR3 sequence (DNA): TGTGCCAGCAGTGAAATGTCCGGGACAGGGATCGAGCAGTACTTC.

The J gene is TRBJ2-1, the V gene TRBV24-1, with 7 nucleotides matching TRBD2. The CDR3 runs 15 residues. Per the germline V gene, CDR1 is KGHDR and CDR2 is SFDVKD. The trim removed 1 base at V and 4 bases at J, leaving 3 bases unmatched. The CDR3 coding sequence is TGTGCCACCAGTGATTTCGGTAGCGGGTACAATGAGCAGTTCTTC. Translated, it gives CATSDFGSGYNEQFF.